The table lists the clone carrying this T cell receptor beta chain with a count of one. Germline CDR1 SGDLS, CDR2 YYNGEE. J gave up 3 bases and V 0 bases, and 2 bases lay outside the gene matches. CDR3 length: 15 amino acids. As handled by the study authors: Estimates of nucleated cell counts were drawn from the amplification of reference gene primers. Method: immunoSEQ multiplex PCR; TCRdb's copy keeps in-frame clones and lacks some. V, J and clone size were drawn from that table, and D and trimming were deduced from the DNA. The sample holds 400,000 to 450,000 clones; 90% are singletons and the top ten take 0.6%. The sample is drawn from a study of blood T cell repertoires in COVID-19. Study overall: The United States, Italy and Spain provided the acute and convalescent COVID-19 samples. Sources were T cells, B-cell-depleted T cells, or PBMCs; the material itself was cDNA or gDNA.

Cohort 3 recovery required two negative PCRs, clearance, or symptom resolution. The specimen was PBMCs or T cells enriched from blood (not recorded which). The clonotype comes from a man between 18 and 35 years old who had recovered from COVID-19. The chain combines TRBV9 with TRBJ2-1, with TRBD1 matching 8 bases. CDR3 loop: CASSVEGQVYNEQFF. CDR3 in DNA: TGTGCCAGCAGCGTAGAGGGACAGGTCTACAATGAGCAGTTCTTC.